This T cell receptor beta chain was sequenced during a study of T cells in narcolepsy. Findings of the study overall: Comparing one patient's CSF and blood CD4+ clonotypes highlighted HCRT- and TRIB2-specific autoreactive clonotypes.

About this clone itself: Antigen: not known.

The CDR3 consists of 13 residues. The V end was cut by 4 bases, the J end by 7 bases, with 8 bases between. Germline V gives CDR1 LNHDA, CDR2 SQIVND (reference sequence). Libraries were prepared by immunoSEQ multiplex PCR; TCRdb keeps only in-frame clonotypes and omits some of them. The sample shows under 30,000 clones, over 75% of them seen only once. The V gene is TRBV19, the J gene TRBJ1-6; D remains ambiguous. This TCR came from a human donor with narcolepsy. What was sequenced was CD45RA- memory CD4+ T cells from PBMCs. The CDR3 nucleotides read TGTGCCAGTAGTACCATGGGGAATTCACCCCTCCACTTT. This encodes CASSTMGNSPLHF.